A selection of T cell receptor beta chains follows, all from one sample in a study of cytomegalovirus exposure and HLA in healthy donors. Some clones are missing from TCRdb's copy, which holds only in-frame ones; the method was immunoSEQ multiplex PCR. The sample has 100,000 or so clones, about 73% seen once. Sequences were obtained from PBMCs. These receptors were taken from a middle-aged woman in good health and CMV-seropositive. Both conserved end residues are part of each CDR3. The order of the fields is V gene, D gene, CDR3 length, J gene, clone size, CDR3 DNA, CDR3 protein. A D gene is named only where the DNA matches it firmly. Not all rows give a size; the values are once, few, many and, for expanded clones, a class.

TRBV28	TRBD2	15	TRBJ2-1	.	TGTGCCAGCAGTTTATGGACTAGCGGTTCCAATGAGCAGTTCTTC	CASSLWTSGSNEQFF
TRBV28	TRBD2	18	TRBJ2-1	.	TGTGCCAGCAGTACACCGGGACTAGCGGGAGGGGCCTACAATGAGCAGTTCTTC	CASSTPGLAGGAYNEQFF
TRBV14	TRBD1	14	TRBJ1-1	few	TGTGCCAGCAGTTCGGACAGGGCGTCATGGTGGGCTTTCTTT	CASSSDRASWWAFF
TRBV19	TRBD1	17	TRBJ2-3	.	TGTGCCAGTAGTATGGCGGGACAGGGAGCTAGCACAGATACGCAGTATTTT	CASSMAGQGASTDTQYF
TRBV7-9	.	14	TRBJ2-5	.	TGTGCCAGCAGTTACACGGGTGGGCAAGAGACCCAGTACTTC	CASSYTGGQETQYF
TRBV5-5	.	15	TRBJ1-5	.	TGTGCCAGCAGACGTACAGGGTTGAGCAATCAGCCCCAGCATTTT	CASRRTGLSNQPQHF
TRBV25-1	TRBD2	18	TRBJ2-3	.	TGTGCCAGCAGTGAGGGCGCCACGGGACTAGCGGGAGCAGATACGCAGTATTTT	CASSEGATGLAGADTQYF
TRBV19	.	13	TRBJ2-1	.	TGTGCCAGTAGACGACTAGGGAGCGATGAGCAGTTCTTC	CASRRLGSDEQFF
TRBV7-8	.	15	TRBJ2-3	once	TGTGCCAGCAGCTTAGCGGGAGCTAGCACAGATACGCAGTATTTT	CASSLAGASTDTQYF
TRBV9	TRBD1	15	TRBJ2-2	.	TGTGCCAGCAGCCCCGGGACAGGGAACACCGGGGAGCTGTTTTTT	CASSPGTGNTGELFF
TRBV28	.	15	TRBJ2-2	.	TGTGCCAGCACGATCGGCGGTTCTTTGCCCGGGGAGCTGTTTTTT	CASTIGGSLPGELFF
TRBV2	.	14	TRBJ1-5	once	TGTGCCAGCAGTGGTACGGGTTGGAATCAGCCCCAGCATTTT	CASSGTGWNQPQHF
TRBV15	.	17	TRBJ2-3	.	TGTGCCACCAGCAGATTCTTTACCGGGACTAGCACAGATACGCAGTATTTT	CATSRFFTGTSTDTQYF
TRBV19	TRBD1	16	TRBJ2-2	.	TGTGCCAGTAGTGTAACCGGGACAGGGGCGGGCGGGGAGCTGTTTTTT	CASSVTGTGAGGELFF
TRBV27	.	12	TRBJ2-1	.	TGTGCCAGCAGTCCTCAATCGGGTGAGCAGTTCTTC	CASSPQSGEQFF
TRBV7-2	.	14	TRBJ1-1	.	TGTGCCAGCAGCTTAGAGGAGGGGAGCACTGAAGCTTTCTTT	CASSLEEGSTEAFF
TRBV18	.	16	TRBJ2-3	few	TGTGCCAGCTCACAGGCGGGAATCGGTGGGACAGATACGCAGTATTTT	CASSQAGIGGTDTQYF
TRBV28	TRBD1	15	TRBJ1-2	few	TGTGCCAGCACCCGAGGGGACAGGGATAATGATGGCTACACCTTC	CASTRGDRDNDGYTF
TRBV6-1	.	15	TRBJ2-4	.	TGTGCCAGCAGGGAGTTACTTCTAGCCAAAAACATTCAGTACTTC	CASRELLLAKNIQYF
TRBV6-5	.	16	TRBJ2-7	few	TGTGCCAGCAGTTACCGCGGTGGAGCGCTCGATTTCGAGCAGTACTTC	CASSYRGGALDFEQYF
TRBV19	.	11	TRBJ1-2	.	TGTGCCAGTACAGGGGTCTATGGCTACACCTTC	CASTGVYGYTF
TRBV1	.	17	TRBJ1-5	.	TGCACCAGCAGCCAAGATGTCGCGATAGATAGCAATCAGCCCCAGCATTTT	CTSSQDVAIDSNQPQHF
TRBV7-8	TRBD2	15	TRBJ2-3	.	TGTGCCAGCAGCTTAGTAGCGGGAGGGCCAGATACGCAGTATTTT	CASSLVAGGPDTQYF
TRBV28	TRBD1	16	TRBJ2-7	.	TGTGCCAGCAGTTTAGCCTCCGGGACAGCCTTCTACGAGCAGTACTTC	CASSLASGTAFYEQYF
TRBV6-4	TRBD2	16	TRBJ2-1	once	TGTGCCAGCAGTGACTCTGAACTAGCGGGTCACAATGAGCAGTTCTTC	CASSDSELAGHNEQFF
TRBV19	.	15	TRBJ2-7	few	TGTGCCAGTAGTATACAGTCAGGCCCATCCTACGAGCAGTACTTC	CASSIQSGPSYEQYF
TRBV19	.	14	TRBJ1-5	few	TGTGCCAGTAGTCCCCAGGGGCACGGCCAGCCCCAGCATTTT	CASSPQGHGQPQHF
TRBV19	TRBD1	18	TRBJ1-5	.	TGTGCCACCAACACCCGGGACAGGGTTTCGGTTGGCAATCAGCCCCAGCATTTT	CATNTRDRVSVGNQPQHF
TRBV6-1	.	13	TRBJ1-1	.	TGTGCCACCCAAGTACAGGGTCGCACTGAAGCTTTCTTT	CATQVQGRTEAFF
TRBV14	.	16	TRBJ2-7	.	TGTGCCAGCAGAACCCGCCGGGGACTGAGCTCCTACGAGCAGTACTTC	CASRTRRGLSSYEQYF
TRBV6-1	.	13	TRBJ2-3	.	TGTGCCAGCAGTGAAGGTCAGTCAGATACGCAGTATTTT	CASSEGQSDTQYF
TRBV7-3	.	15	TRBJ2-1	.	TGTGCCAGCAGCAAAGGACAGAATCCCTACAATGAGCAGTTCTTC	CASSKGQNPYNEQFF
TRBV7-2	TRBD2	14	TRBJ2-1	few	TGTGCCACCGCCGGGACTAGCGGGAGAGCTGAGCAGTTCTTC	CATAGTSGRAEQFF
TRBV5-6	TRBD2	19	TRBJ2-3	.	TGTGCCAGCAGCTTGGCAGGGGCGGCTAGCGGGAGGTACACAGATACGCAGTATTTT	CASSLAGAASGRYTDTQYF
TRBV7-2	.	13	TRBJ1-5	few	TGTGCCAGCAGCTTAGCGTTTGGCCAGCCCCAGCATTTT	CASSLAFGQPQHF
TRBV11-2	.	15	TRBJ1-5	.	TGTGCCAGCAGCCCCTGGGGGGGGCGCGATCAGCCCCAGCATTTT	CASSPWGGRDQPQHF
TRBV2	TRBD2	14	TRBJ2-2	.	TGTGCCAGCAGTGATCGACTAGCGTACGGGGAGCTGTTTTTT	CASSDRLAYGELFF
TRBV5-1	.	15	TRBJ2-3	.	TGCGCCAGCAGTCGGGGGGACACTAGCACAGATACGCAGTATTTT	CASSRGDTSTDTQYF
TRBV19	.	15	TRBJ2-7	.	TGTGCCAGTAGTATCGACTGGCTAGCGAACTACGAGCAGTACTTC	CASSIDWLANYEQYF
TRBV7-8	TRBD1	17	TRBJ2-1	.	TGTGCCAGCAGCTTAAGTCGTAACAGGGGAAGTGGTAATGAGCAGTTCTTC	CASSLSRNRGSGNEQFF